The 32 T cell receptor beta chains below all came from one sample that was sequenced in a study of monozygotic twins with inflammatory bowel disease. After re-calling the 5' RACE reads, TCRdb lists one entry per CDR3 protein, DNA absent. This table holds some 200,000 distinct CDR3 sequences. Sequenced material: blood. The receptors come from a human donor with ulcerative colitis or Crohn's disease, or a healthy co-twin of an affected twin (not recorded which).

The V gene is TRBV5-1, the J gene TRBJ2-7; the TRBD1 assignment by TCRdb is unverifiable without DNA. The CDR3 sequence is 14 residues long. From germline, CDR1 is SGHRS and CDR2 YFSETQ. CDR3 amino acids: CASSLETGGPLEYF.

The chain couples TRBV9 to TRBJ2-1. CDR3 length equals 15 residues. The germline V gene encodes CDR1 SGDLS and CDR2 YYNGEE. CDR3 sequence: CASSVDLGTYNEQFF.

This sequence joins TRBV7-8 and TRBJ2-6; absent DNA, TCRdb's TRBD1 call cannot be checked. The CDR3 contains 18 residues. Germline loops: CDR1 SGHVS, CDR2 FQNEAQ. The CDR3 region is CASSLAEQGPSGANVLTF.

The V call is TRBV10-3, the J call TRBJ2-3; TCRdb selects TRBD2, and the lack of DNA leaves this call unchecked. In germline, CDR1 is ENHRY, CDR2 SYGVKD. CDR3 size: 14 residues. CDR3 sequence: CAISGGGGGDTQYF.

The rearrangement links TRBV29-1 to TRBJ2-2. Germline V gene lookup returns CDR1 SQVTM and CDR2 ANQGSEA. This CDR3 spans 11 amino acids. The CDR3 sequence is CSVEDRRELFF.

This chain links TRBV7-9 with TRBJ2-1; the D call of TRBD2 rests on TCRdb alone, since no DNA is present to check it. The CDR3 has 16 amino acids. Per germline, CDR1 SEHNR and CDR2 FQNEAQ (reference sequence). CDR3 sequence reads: CASSGRASSSYNEQFF.

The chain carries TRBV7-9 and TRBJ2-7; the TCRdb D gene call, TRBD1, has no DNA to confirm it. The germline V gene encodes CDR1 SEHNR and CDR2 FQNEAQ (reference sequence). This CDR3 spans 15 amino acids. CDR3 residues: CASSLVGPHSYEQYF.

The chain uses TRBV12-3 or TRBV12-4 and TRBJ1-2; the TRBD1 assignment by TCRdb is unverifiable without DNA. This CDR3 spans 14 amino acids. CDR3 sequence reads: CASSQMSGNYGYTF.

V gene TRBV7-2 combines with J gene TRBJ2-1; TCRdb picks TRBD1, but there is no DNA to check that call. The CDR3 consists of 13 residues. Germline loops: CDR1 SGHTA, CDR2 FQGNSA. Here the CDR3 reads CASSLGQFNEQFF.

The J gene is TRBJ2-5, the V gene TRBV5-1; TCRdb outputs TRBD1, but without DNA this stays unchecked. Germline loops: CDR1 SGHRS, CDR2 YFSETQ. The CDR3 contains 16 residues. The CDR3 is CASSPSTGGVQETQYF.

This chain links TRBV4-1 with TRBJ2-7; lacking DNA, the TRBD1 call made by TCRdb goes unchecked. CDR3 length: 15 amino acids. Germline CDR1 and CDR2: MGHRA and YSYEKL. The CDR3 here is CASSYLWGDVYEQYF.

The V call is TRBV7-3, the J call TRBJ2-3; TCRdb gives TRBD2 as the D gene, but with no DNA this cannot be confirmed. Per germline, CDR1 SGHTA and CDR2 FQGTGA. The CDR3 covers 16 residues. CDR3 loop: CASSLGLAPNRDTQYF. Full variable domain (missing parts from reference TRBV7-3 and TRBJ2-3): GAGVSQTPSNKVTEKGKYVELRCDPISGHTALYWYRQSLGQGPEFLIYFQGTGAADDSGLPNDRFFAVRPEGSVSTLKIQRTERGDSAVYLCASSLGLAPNRDTQYFGPGTRLTVL.

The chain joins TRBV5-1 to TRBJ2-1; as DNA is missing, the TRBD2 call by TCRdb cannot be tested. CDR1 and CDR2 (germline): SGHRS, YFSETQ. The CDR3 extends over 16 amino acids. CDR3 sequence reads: CASSRLAGASSNEQFF.

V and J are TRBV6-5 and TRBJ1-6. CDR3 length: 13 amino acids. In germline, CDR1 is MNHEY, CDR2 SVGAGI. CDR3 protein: CASSYDGRSPLHF.

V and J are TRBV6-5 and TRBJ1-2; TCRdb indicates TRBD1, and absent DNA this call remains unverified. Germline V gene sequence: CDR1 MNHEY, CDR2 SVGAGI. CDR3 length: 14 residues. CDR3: CASSYYDRHYGYTF.

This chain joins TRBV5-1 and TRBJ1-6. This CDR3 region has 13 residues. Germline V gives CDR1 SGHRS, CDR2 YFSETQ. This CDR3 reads CASNYDGNSPLHF.

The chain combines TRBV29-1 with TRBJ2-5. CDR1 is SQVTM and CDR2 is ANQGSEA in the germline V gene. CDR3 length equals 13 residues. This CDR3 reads CSARRGNQETQYF.

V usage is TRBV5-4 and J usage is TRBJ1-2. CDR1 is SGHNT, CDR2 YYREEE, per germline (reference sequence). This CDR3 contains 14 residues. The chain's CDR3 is CASSLGVGEVGYTF. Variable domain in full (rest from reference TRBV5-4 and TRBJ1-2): ETGVTQSPTHLIKTRGQQVTLRCSSQSGHNTVSWYQQALGQGPQFIFQYYREEENGRGNFPPRFSGLQFPNYSSELNVNALELDDSALYLCASSLGVGEVGYTFGSGTRLTVV.

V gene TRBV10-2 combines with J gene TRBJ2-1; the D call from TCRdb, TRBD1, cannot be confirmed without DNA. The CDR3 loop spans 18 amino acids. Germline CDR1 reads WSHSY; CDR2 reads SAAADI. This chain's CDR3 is CASKDGSGGRGSYNEQFF.

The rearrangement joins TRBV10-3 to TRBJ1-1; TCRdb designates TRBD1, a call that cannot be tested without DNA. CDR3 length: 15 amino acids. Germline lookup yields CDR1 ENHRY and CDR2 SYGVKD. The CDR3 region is CAISEYTGANTEAFF.

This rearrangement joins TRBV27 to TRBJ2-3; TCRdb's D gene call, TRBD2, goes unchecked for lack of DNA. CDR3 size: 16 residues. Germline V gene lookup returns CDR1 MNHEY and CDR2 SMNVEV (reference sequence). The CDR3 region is CASSEEEVGRADTQYF.

CDR3 in amino acids: CASSEYWGGANGYTF. The chain uses TRBV5-1 and TRBJ1-2; the D call from TCRdb, TRBD1, cannot be confirmed without DNA. The germline CDR1 and CDR2 sequences are SGHRS and YFSETQ. CDR3 length: 15 amino acids.

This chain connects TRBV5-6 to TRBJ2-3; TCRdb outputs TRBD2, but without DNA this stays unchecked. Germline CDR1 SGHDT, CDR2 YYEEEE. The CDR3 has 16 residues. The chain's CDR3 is CASRIIHSGGGDTQYF.

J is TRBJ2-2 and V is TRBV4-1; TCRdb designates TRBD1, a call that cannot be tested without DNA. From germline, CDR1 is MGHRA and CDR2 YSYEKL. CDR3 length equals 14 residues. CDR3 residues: CASSQVGGLGELFF.

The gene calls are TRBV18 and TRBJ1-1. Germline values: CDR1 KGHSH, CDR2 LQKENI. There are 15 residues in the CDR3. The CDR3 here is CASSGQGGENSEAFF.

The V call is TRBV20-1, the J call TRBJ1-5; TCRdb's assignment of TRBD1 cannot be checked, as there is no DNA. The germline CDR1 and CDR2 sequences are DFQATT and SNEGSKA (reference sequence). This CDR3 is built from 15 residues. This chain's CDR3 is CSARDGTGGRQPQHF.

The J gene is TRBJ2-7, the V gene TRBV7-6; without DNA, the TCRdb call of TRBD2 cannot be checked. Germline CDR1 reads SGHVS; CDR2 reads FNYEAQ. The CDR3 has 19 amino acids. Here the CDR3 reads CASSPRPLAGSYLTYEQYF.

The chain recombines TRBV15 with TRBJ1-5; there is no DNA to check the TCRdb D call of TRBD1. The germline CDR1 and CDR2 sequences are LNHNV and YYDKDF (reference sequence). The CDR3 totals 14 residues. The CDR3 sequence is CATSRDRGDQPQHF.

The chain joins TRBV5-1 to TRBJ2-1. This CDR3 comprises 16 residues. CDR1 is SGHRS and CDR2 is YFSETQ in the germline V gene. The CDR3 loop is CASSLLGQTKNNEQFF.

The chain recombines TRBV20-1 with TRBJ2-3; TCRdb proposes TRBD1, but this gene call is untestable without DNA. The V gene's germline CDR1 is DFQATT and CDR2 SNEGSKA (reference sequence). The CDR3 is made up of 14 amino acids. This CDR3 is CSLRDGTSTDTQYF.

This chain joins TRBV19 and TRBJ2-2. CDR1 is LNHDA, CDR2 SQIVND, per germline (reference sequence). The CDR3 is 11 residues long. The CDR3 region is CASTSTGELFF.

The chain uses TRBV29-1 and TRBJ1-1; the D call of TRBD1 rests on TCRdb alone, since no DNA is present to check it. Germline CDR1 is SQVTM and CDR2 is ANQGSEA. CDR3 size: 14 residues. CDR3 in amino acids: CSVVSGGMNTEAFF.